This T cell receptor beta chain was retrieved from a study of cytomegalovirus exposure and HLA in healthy donors. 60 Vbeta and 13 Jbeta primers were used in PCR. Sequencing used immunoSEQ multiplex PCR; TCRdb keeps in-frame clones, though not all of them. The data contain some 150,000 clones, about three quarters of them singletons. Study-level points and caveats: The study put around 180 TCR beta chains on its list as cytomegalovirus-associated. Analyses of presence/absence relied on an assumption of roughly uniform sequencing depth across donors. Later work showed greater clonal expansion in HLA-associated TCR beta chains than in equally common others.

Notes on this clone: The antigen is undetermined.

Healthy people donating bone marrow made up the donors. V shed 4 bases and J 4 bases; nucleotides not matched to a gene: 9. This CDR3 has 16 amino acids. Germline CDR1 MDHEN, CDR2 SYDVKM. What was sequenced was PBMCs. The origin of this receptor is a man in his forties in good health and CMV-seropositive. The gene calls are TRBV28 and TRBJ2-5; 10 nucleotides agree with TRBD2. CDR3 sequence reads: CASSSISGRAGETQYF. The CDR3 DNA reads TGTGCCAGCAGTTCTATAAGCGGGAGGGCCGGAGAGACCCAGTACTTC.